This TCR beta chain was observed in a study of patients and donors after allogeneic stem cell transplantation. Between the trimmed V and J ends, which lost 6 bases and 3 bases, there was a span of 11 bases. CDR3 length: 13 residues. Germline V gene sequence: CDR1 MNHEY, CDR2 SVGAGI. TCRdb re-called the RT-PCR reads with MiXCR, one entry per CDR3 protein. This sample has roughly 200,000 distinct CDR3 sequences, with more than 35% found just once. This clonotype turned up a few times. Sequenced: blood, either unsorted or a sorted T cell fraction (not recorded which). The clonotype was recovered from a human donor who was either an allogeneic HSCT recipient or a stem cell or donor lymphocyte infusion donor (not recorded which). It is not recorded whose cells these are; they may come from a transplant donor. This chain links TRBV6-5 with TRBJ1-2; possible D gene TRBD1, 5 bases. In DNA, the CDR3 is TGTGCCAGCAGAGACAGAGGATACTATGGCTACACCTTC. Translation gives CASRDRGYYGYTF.